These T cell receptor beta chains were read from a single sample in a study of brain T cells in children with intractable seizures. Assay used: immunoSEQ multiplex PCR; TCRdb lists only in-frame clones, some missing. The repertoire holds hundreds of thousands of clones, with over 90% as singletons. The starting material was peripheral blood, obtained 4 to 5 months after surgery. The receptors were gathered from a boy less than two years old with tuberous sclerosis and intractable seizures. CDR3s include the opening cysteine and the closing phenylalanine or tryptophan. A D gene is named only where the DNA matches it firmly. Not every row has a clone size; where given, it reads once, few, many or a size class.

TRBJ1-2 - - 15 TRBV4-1 CASSQDQGPPGGYTF TGCGCCAGCAGCCAAGATCAGGGCCCGCCGGGGGGCTACACCTTC
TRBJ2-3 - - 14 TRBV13 CASGRGRGTDTQYF TGTGCCAGCGGGAGGGGGCGGGGCACAGATACGCAGTATTTT
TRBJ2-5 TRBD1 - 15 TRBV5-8 CASSLRTGLRKTQYF TGTGCCAGCAGCTTGCGGACAGGGCTTCGAAAGACCCAGTACTTC
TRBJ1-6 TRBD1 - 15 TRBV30 CAWSRGGGGFTPLHF TGTGCCTGGAGTCGCGGGGGAGGGGGCTTTACACCCCTCCACTTT
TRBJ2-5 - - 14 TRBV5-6 CASSFQGILETQYF TGTGCCAGCAGCTTTCAGGGGATTTTGGAGACCCAGTACTTC
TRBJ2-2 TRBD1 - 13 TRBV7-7 CASSLTGAGELFF TGTGCTAGCAGCTTGACAGGGGCCGGGGAGCTGTTTTTT
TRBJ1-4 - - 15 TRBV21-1 CASSTYRDGNEKLFF TGTGCCAGCAGCACCTACCGGGACGGCAATGAAAAACTGTTTTTT
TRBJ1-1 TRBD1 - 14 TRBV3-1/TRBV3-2 CASSHSGQGAEAFF TGTGCCAGCAGCCATAGCGGACAGGGCGCTGAAGCTTTCTTT
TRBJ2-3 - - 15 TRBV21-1 CASSTWTAEVDTQYF TGTGCCAGCAGCACTTGGACAGCAGAAGTAGATACGCAGTATTTT
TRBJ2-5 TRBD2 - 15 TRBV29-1 CSGRTSGNPQETQYF TGCAGCGGCAGGACTAGCGGGAATCCCCAAGAGACCCAGTACTTC
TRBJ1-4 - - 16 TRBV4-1 CASSQEMVGWWEKLFF TGCGCCAGCAGCCAAGAAATGGTGGGGTGGTGGGAAAAACTGTTTTTT
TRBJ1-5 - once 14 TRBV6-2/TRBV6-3 CASSGTSGFRPQHF TGTGCCAGCAGTGGAACTTCAGGGTTTCGGCCCCAGCATTTT
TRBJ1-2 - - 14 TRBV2 CASSPTEANYGYTF TGTGCCAGCAGTCCAACAGAGGCCAACTATGGCTACACCTTC
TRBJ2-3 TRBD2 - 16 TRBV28 CASSVDSGGDTDTQYF TGTGCCAGCAGTGTAGATAGCGGGGGGGACACAGATACGCAGTATTTT
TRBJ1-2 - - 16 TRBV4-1 CASSSPSEGGAYGYTF TGCGCCAGCAGCTCGCCTTCAGAGGGGGGCGCTTATGGCTACACCTTC
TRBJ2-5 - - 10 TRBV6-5 CASRLETQYF TGTGCCAGCCGACTAGAGACCCAGTACTTC
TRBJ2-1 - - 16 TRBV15 CATSRDRAGTYNEQFF TGTGCCACCAGCAGAGATCGGGCAGGGACCTACAATGAGCAGTTCTTC
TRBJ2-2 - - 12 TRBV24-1 CATRADTGELFF TGTGCCACGAGGGCGGACACCGGGGAGCTGTTTTTT
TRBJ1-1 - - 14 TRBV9 CASSVEGEDTEAFF TGTGCCAGCAGCGTAGAAGGCGAAGACACTGAAGCTTTCTTT
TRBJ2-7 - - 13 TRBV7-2 CASSLFGGYEQYF TGTGCCAGCAGCTTATTTGGCGGCTACGAGCAGTACTTC
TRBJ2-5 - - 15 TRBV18 CASSISGSRAETQYF TGTGCCAGCTCAATCTCGGGGAGTAGGGCAGAGACCCAGTACTTC
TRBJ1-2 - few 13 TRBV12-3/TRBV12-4 CASTTSPGAGYTF TGTGCCAGCACCACTTCCCCAGGAGCTGGCTACACCTTC
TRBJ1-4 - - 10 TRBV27 CASSLQGLFF TGTGCCAGCAGTTTACAGGGGCTGTTTTTT
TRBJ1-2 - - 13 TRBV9 CASSVAGNYGYTF TGTGCCAGCAGCGTAGCTGGGAACTATGGCTACACCTTC
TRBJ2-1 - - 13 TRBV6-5 CASSPRGLDEQFF TGTGCCAGCAGCCCCCGGGGGTTGGATGAGCAGTTCTTC
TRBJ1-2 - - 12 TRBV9 CASSVGGSGYTF TGTGCCAGCAGCGTGGGGGGGTCTGGCTACACCTTC
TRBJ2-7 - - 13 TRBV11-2 CASSLVTALEQYF TGTGCCAGCAGCTTAGTGACTGCCTTAGAGCAGTACTTC
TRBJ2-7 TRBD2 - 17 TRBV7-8 CASSPLLAGGPIYEQYF TGTGCCAGCAGCCCCCTCCTAGCGGGAGGGCCAATATACGAGCAGTACTTC
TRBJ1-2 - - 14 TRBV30 CAWTTGPTNYGYTF TGTGCCTGGACAACAGGGCCTACCAACTATGGCTACACCTTC
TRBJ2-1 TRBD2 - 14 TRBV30 CALETSGRANEQFF TGTGCGTTGGAGACTAGCGGGAGGGCCAATGAGCAGTTCTTC
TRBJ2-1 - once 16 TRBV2 CASSDPGPHSYNEQFF TGTGCCAGCTCAGACCCGGGACCACACTCCTACAATGAGCAGTTCTTC
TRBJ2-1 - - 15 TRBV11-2 CASNSGGGRVHEQFF TGTGCCAGCAACTCTGGGGGCGGGAGAGTTCATGAGCAGTTCTTC
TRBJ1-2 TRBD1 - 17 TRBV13 CASSLSDRFSSWYGYTF TGTGCCAGCAGCCTCTCGGACAGGTTCTCCTCTTGGTATGGCTACACCTTC
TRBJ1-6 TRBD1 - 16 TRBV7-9 CASSAQGVSYNSPLHF TGTGCCAGCAGCGCACAGGGGGTGAGCTATAATTCACCCCTCCACTTT
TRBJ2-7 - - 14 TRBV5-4 CASSLNAGDYEQYF TGTGCCAGCAGCTTGAACGCAGGAGACTACGAGCAGTACTTC
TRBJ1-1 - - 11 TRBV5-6 CASSEGTEAFF TGTGCCAGCTCTGAGGGCACTGAAGCTTTCTTT
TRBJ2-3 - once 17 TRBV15 CATSRTLARPSTDTQYF TGTGCCACCAGCAGGACCCTAGCGAGACCCAGCACAGATACGCAGTATTTT
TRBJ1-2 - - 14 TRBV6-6 CASSYEGANYGYTF TGTGCCAGCAGTTATGAGGGAGCTAACTATGGCTACACCTTC
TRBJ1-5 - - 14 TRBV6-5 CASSYRGSNQPQHF TGTGCCAGCAGTTACAGGGGAAGCAATCAGCCCCAGCATTTT
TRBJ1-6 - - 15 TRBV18 CASSLRDGKNSPLHF TGTGCCAGCTCACTTCGGGACGGAAAAAATTCACCCCTCCACTTT
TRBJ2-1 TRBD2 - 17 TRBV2 CASLARGDGGVYNEQFF TGTGCCAGCCTCGCTAGAGGGGACGGGGGGGTTTACAATGAGCAGTTCTTC
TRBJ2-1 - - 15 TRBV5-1 CASSSGQPKMGEQFF TGCGCCAGCAGCTCTGGACAGCCTAAGATGGGTGAGCAGTTCTTC
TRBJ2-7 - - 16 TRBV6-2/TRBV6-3 CASSRAGYLHRGEQYF TGTGCCAGCAGCCGAGCCGGGTATCTCCACCGTGGCGAGCAGTACTTC
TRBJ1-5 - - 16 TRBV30 CAWSSKNGKSNQPQHF TGTGCCTGGAGTAGTAAAAATGGAAAAAGCAATCAGCCCCAGCATTTT
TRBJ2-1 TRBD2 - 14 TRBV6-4 CASTQLAGDGEQFF TGTGCCAGCACCCAGCTAGCGGGAGACGGTGAGCAGTTCTTC
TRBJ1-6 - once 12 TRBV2 CASSTANSPLHF TGTGCCAGCTCGACAGCAAATTCACCCCTCCACTTT
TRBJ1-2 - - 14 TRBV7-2 CASSPNHPNYGYTF TGTGCCAGCAGCCCTAATCACCCTAACTATGGCTACACCTTC
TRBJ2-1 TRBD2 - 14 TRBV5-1 CASTQRGGSNEQFF TGCGCCAGCACCCAGCGGGGGGGCAGTAATGAGCAGTTCTTC
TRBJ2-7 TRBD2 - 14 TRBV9 CASSPGRGGYEQYF TGTGCCAGCAGCCCAGGACGGGGGGGGTACGAGCAGTACTTC
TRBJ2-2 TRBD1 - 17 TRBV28 CASSPLTGASNTGELFF TGTGCCAGCAGTCCCCTTACAGGGGCCTCGAACACCGGGGAGCTGTTTTTT
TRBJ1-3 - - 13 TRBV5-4 CASSLVGRDTIYF TGTGCCAGCAGCTTGGTAGGGAGAGACACCATATATTTT
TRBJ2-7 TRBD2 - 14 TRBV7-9 CASSPVWGGDEQYF TGTGCCAGCAGCCCTGTTTGGGGAGGGGACGAGCAGTACTTC